This TCR beta chain was documented in a study of immune evolution from preneoplasia to lung adenocarcinoma. Measured with immunoSEQ multiplex PCR; TCRdb has only the in-frame clones, and not every one. The sample holds fewer than 14,000 clones, 82% seen once. The CDR3 extends over 12 amino acids. Germline V gives CDR1 MNHEY, CDR2 SMNVEV (reference sequence). Trimming stripped 3 bases from V and 5 bases from J, with 5 bases between. Findings and caveats of the study: Normal lung had highest clonality; later lesions appeared denser, more diverse. Top clone frequencies peaked in normal lung, apparently declining through invasive adenocarcinoma.

Of note for this clone: The target antigen is unknown.

Sequenced: FFPE minimally invasive lung adenocarcinoma tissue. The chain links TRBV27 to TRBJ2-1, with unresolved D. The sequence came from a person aged 65-85 years with lung adenocarcinoma. The CDR3 is CASSFQNNEQFF. DNA for the CDR3: TGTGCCAGCAGTTTCCAGAACAATGAGCAGTTCTTC.